A single sample gave rise to the 10 T cell receptor beta chains below, sequenced in a study of neurological immune-mediated disorders. TCRdb independently ran MiXCR on the 5' RACE reads; one entry per CDR3 protein. The sample includes some 33,000 distinct CDR3 sequences, roughly 1.6% of them seen just once. What was sequenced was PBMCs. The receptors shown here come from a woman between 25 and 40 years old with multiple sclerosis.

This clonotype was detected ten times or more. This chain links TRBV9 with TRBJ1-1; D gene uncertain. The ends were cut back, 0 bases at V and 1 base at J, with 7 bases in the middle. The germline V gene encodes CDR1 SGDLS and CDR2 YYNGEE. CDR3 length: 14 residues. As DNA, the CDR3 is TGTGCCAGCAGCGTAGCCCCGGAGAACACTGAAGCTTTCTTT. It yields the protein CASSVAPENTEAFF.

This clonotype showed up just a few times. This sequence joins TRBV18 and TRBJ1-1; no clear D gene. The CDR3 length is 13 residues. Germline V gene lookup returns CDR1 KGHSH and CDR2 LQKENI. With 2 bases removed from V and 0 bases from J, the gap between germline ends came to 4 bases. CDR3 in DNA: TGTGCCAGCTCACCAGGTCTGAACACTGAAGCTTTCTTT. This codes for CASSPGLNTEAFF. Using reference TRBV18 and TRBJ1-1 for the parts outside the CDR3, the full variable domain is NAGVMQNPRHLVRRRGQEARLRCSPMKGHSHVYWYRQLPEEGLKFMVYLQKENIIDESGMPKERFSAEFPKEGPSILRIQQVVRGDSAAYFCASSPGLNTEAFFGQGTRLTVV.

There are many counts of this clonotype. The rearrangement joins TRBV6-1 to TRBJ1-2, with D possibly TRBD1 on 5 matching bases. The CDR3 extends over 13 amino acids. Germline V gene lookup returns CDR1 MNHNS and CDR2 SASEGT. The V gene lost 1 base and the J gene lost 3 bases, with 6 bases spanning the gap. The CDR3 sequence is CASSEVGDYGYTF. The CDR3 nucleotides read TGTGCCAGCAGTGAAGTAGGGGACTATGGCTACACCTTC.

This clonotype was seen repeatedly, ten times or more. The chain employs TRBV7-2 and TRBJ2-3, with 8 bases aligning to TRBD2. Trimming at V came to 5 bases and at J to 6 bases, leaving 10 bases not matched to a gene. The CDR3 has 15 residues. CDR1 is SGHTA, CDR2 FQGNSA, per germline. This chain's CDR3 is CASSPPGGGPDTQYF. In DNA, the CDR3 is TGTGCCAGCAGCCCCCCCGGGGGGGGCCCCGATACGCAGTATTTT.

This clonotype was seen ten or more times. The J gene is TRBJ1-1, the V gene TRBV29-1; possibly TRBD1 for D (5 bases). Trimming shortened V by 7 bases and J by 1 base, and 16 bases separated the two germline ends. CDR3 length equals 14 residues. The germline V gene has CDR1 SQVTM and CDR2 ANQGSEA. The CDR3 loop is CSALGGGPNTEAFF. CDR3 nucleotides: TGCAGCGCTCTTGGGGGGGGACCGAACACTGAAGCTTTCTTT.

The V gene is TRBV7-7, the J gene TRBJ2-3, with 9 bases aligning to TRBD2. This CDR3 comprises 16 residues. Per the germline V gene, CDR1 is SSHAT and CDR2 is FNYEAQ (reference sequence). After removal of 1 base from V and 2 bases from J, the junction contained 4 bases not matched to a gene. The CDR3 bases are TGTGCCAGCAGCTTAGTAGCGGGGGCCAACACAGATACGCAGTATTTT. This sequence encodes CASSLVAGANTDTQYF.

Notes on this clonotype: A much larger clone sits a single nucleotide away, making a read error possible. J is TRBJ2-3 and V is TRBV7-9, with D hard to call. The CDR3 contains 14 residues. In germline, CDR1 is SEHNR, CDR2 FQNEAQ (reference sequence). For the CDR3, the DNA is TGTGCCAGCAGCCCCCCTAAGGCCCCAGATACGAAGTATTTT. The encoded protein is CASSPPKAPDTKYF.

This clonotype was seen many times. The gene calls are TRBV3-1 and TRBJ2-2, with D perhaps matching TRBD2 (6 bases). V was shortened by 6 bases and J by 0 bases, with 17 bases between the two germline ends. CDR3 size: 17 residues. From germline, CDR1 is LGHDT and CDR2 YNNKEL (reference sequence). This CDR3 is CASRQARGLSNTGELFF. The CDR3, as DNA: TGTGCCAGCAGACAGGCGCGGGGACTTTCGAACACCGGGGAGCTGTTTTTT.

The sample holds many counts of this clonotype. The chain employs TRBV10-3 and TRBJ2-7; D gene unclear. The CDR3 covers 13 residues. Deletions cut 6 bases from V and 0 bases from J, with 9 bases between. Germline-derived CDR1 and CDR2 are ENHRY and SYGVKD. The CDR3 region has the DNA TGTGCCATCAGGGACCGCAGCTCCTACGAGCAGTACTTC. As protein: CAIRDRSSYEQYF.

This clonotype was detected ten times or more. The genes are TRBV4-1 and TRBJ2-7, with 7 bases that match TRBD2. V lost 1 base and J lost 1; bases outside the gene matches: 10. CDR1 and CDR2 from the germline V gene are MGHRA and YSYEKL. The CDR3 is made up of 17 amino acids. The CDR3 nucleotides are TGCGCCAGCAGCCAAGGGGGGGGAGGGCTGCTATCCTACGAGCAGTACTTC. Translating it yields CASSQGGGGLLSYEQYF.